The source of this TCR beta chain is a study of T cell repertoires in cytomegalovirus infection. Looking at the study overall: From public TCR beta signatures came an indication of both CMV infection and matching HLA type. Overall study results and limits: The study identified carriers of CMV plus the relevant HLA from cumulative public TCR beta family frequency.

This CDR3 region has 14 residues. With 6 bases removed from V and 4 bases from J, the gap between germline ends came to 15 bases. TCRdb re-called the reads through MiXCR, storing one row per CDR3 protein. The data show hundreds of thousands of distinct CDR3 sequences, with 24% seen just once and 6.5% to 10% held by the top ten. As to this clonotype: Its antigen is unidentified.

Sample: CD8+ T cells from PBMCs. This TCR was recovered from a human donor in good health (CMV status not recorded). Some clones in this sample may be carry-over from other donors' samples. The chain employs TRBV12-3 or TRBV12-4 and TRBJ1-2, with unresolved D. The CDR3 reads CASSRGTGVYGYTF. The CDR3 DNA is TGTGCCAGCAGCCGCGGAACGGGTGTCTATGGCTACACCTTC.